This T cell receptor (beta chain) was recorded in a study of T cell clonality in common variable immunodeficiency. Study results and caveats: Common variable immunodeficiency TCR beta sequences reportedly had fewer deletions and N-nucleotide insertions. CVID subjects had higher TCRbeta clonality than healthy controls, most marked in about a third. Shared TCRbeta clones were fewer between CVID subjects than controls.

Using immunoSEQ multiplex PCR, the repertoire was profiled, and TCRdb retains in-frame clones only, with some absent. This sample carries about 40,000 clones, none of them present only once. This clone was recorded many times. Its target is not known. The CDR3 is cut off 3 residues early in the read; its end comes from the germline J gene. This CDR3 contains 15 residues. Germline V gives CDR1 DFQATT, CDR2 SNEGSKA (reference sequence). V lost 5 bases and J lost 0, with 16 bases in between. The receptor was derived from a person aged 18 to 69 in good health. The chain links TRBV20-1 to TRBJ1-1, with D possibly matching TRBD1 (6 bases). The sample consisted of peripheral blood mononuclear cells. CDR3 loop: CSALQHPGVNTEAFF. The part of the CDR3 DNA that was read is TGCAGTGCTTTGCAACACCCAGGGGTGAACACTGAA.